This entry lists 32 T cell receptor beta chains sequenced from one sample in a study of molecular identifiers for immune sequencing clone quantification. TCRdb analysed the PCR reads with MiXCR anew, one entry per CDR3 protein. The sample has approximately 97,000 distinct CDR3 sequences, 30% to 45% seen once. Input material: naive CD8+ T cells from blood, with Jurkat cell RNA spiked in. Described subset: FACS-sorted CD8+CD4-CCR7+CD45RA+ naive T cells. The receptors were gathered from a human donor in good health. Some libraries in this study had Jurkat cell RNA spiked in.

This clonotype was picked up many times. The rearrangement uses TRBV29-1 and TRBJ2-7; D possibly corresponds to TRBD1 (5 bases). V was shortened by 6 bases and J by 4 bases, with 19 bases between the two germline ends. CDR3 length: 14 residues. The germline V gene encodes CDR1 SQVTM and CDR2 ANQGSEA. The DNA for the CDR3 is TGCAGCGTGGACGTCCTGGGGCGCCCGTACGAGCAGTACTTC. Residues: CSVDVLGRPYEQYF.

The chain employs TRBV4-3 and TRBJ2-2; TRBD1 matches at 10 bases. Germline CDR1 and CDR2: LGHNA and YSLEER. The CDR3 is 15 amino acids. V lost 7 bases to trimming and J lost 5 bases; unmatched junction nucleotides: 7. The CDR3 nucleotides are TGCGCCAGCACCCCGGGACAGGGGCCGACCGGGGAGCTGTTTTTT. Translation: CASTPGQGPTGELFF.

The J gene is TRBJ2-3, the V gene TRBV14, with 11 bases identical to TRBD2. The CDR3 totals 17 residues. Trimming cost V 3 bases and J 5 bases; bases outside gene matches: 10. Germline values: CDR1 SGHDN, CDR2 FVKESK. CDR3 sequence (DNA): TGTGCCAGCAGCCAGCTTACTAGCGGGAGAGGAGAAGATACGCAGTATTTT. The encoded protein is CASSQLTSGRGEDTQYF.

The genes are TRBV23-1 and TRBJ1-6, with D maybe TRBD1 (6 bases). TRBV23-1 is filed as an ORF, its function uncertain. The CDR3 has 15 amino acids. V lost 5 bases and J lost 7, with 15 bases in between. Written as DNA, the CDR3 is TGCGCCAGCAGTTACCCGGGACACAGAAATTCACCCCTCCACTTT. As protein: CASSYPGHRNSPLHF.

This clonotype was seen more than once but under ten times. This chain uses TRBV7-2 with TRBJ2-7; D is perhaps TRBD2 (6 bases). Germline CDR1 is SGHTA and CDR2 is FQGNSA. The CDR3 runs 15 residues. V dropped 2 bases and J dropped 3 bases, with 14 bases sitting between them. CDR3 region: CASSLYAPSDYEQYF. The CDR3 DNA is TGTGCCAGCAGCTTATATGCCCCTAGCGACTACGAGCAGTACTTC. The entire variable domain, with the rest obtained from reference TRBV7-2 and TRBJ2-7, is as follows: GAGVSQSPSNKVTEKGKDVELRCDPISGHTALYWYRQSLGQGLEFLIYFQGNSAPDKSGLPSDRFSAERTGGSVSTLTIQRTQQEDSAVYLCASSLYAPSDYEQYFGPGTRLTVT.

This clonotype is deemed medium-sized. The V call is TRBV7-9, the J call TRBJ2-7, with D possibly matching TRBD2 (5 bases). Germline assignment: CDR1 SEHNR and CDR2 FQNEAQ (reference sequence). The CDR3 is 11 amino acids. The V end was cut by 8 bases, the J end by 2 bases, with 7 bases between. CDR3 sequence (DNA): TGTGCCAGCCGGGATGCCTACGAGCAGTACTTC. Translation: CASRDAYEQYF. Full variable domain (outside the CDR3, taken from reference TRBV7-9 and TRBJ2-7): DTGVSQNPRHKITKRGQNVTFRCDPISEHNRLYWYRQTLGQGPEFLTYFQNEAQLEKSRLLSDRFSAERPKGSFSTLEIQRTEQGDSAMYLCASRDAYEQYFGPGTRLTVT.

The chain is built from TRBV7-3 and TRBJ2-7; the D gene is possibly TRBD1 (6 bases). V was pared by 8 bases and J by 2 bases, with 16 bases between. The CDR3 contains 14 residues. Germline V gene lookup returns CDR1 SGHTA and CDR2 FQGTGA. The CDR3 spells CASRPTGSPYEQYF. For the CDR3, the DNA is TGTGCCAGCCGCCCCACAGGGTCCCCCTACGAGCAGTACTTC.

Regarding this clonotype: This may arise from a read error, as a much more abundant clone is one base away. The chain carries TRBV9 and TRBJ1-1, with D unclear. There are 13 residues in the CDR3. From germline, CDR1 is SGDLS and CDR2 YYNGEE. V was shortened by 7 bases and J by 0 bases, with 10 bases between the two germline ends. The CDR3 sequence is CASRGSMNTEAFF. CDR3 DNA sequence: TGTGCCAGCCGTGGATCCATGAACACTGAAGCTTTCTTT.

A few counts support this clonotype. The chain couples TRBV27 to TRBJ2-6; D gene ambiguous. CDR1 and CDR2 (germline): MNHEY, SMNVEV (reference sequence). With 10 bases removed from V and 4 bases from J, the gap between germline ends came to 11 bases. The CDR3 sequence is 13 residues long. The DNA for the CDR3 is TGTGCCACCGCGCTCGGGGGGGCCAACGTCCTGACTTTC. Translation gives CATALGGANVLTF.

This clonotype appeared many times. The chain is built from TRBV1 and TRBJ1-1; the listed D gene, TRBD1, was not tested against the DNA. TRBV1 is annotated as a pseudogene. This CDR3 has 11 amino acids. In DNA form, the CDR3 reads TGCACCAGCAGCCAACCCCTGGGGGCTTTCTTT. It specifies CTSSQPLGAFF.

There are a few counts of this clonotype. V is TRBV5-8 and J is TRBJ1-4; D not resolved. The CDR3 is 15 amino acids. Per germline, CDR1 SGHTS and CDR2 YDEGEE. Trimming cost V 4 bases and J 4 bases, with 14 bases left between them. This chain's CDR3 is CASSLGGGFNEKLFF. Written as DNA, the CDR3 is TGTGCCAGCAGCCTGGGAGGCGGATTTAATGAAAAACTGTTTTTT.

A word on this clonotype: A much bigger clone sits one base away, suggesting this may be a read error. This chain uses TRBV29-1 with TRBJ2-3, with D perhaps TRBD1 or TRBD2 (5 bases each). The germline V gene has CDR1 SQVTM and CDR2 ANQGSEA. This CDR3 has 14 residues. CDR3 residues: CSDEVGTYTDTQYF. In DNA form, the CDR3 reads TGCAGCGATGAAGTCGGGACGTACACAGATACGCAGTATTTT.

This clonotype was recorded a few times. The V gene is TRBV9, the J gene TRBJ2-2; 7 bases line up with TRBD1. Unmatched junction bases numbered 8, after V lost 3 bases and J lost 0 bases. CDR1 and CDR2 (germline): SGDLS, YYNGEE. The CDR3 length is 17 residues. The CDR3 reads CASSDHRDSANTGELFF. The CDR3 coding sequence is TGTGCCAGCAGCGACCACCGGGACAGCGCGAACACCGGGGAGCTGTTTTTT.

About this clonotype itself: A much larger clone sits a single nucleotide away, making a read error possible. The CDR3 loop reads CSVAGVRAEQYF. The CDR3 nucleotides read TGCAGCGTAGCAGGGGTACGCGCCGAGCAGTACTTC. The chain links TRBV29-1 to TRBJ2-7, with D possibly being TRBD1 (6 bases). V was trimmed by 6 bases and J by 6 bases, leaving 15 bases between them. This CDR3 is 12 amino acids long. From germline, CDR1 is SQVTM and CDR2 ANQGSEA.

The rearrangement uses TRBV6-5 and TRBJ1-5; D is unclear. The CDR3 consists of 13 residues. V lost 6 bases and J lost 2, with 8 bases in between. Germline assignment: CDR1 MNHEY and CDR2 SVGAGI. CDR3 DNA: TGTGCCAGCAGACCGGGCGGCAATCAGCCCCAGCATTTT. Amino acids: CASRPGGNQPQHF.

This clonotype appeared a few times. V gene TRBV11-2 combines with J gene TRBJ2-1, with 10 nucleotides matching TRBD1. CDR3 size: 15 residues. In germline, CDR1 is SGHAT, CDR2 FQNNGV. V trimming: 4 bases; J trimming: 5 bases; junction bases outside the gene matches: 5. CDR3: CASSWDRGRDNEQFF. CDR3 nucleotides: TGTGCCAGCAGCTGGGACAGGGGTCGCGACAATGAGCAGTTCTTC.

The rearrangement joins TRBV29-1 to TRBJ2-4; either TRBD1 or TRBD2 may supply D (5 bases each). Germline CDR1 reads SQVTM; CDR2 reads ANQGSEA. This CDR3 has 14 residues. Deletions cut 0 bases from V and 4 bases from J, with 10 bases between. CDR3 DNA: TGCAGCGTTGAAGATGAGTGGGGGAAAAACATTCAGTACTTC. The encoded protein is CSVEDEWGKNIQYF.

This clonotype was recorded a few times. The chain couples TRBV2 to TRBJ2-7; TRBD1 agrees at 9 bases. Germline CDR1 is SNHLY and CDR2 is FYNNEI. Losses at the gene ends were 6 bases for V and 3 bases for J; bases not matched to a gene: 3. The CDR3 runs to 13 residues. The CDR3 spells CASREGQGYEQYF. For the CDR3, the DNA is TGTGCCAGCAGGGAGGGACAGGGCTACGAGCAGTACTTC.

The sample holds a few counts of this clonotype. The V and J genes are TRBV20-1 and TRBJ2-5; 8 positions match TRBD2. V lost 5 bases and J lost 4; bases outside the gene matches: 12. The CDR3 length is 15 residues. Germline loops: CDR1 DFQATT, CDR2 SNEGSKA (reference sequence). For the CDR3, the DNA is TGCAGTGCTTCGCCGACTATGGCGGGGGGAGAGACCCAGTACTTC. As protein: CSASPTMAGGETQYF.

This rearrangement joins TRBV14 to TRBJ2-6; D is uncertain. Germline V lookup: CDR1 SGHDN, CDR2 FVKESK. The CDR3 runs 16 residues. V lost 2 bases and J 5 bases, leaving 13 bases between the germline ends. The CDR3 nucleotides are TGTGCCAGCAGCCAAAAGTTCTACCCTCGGGCCAACGTCCTGACTTTC. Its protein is CASSQKFYPRANVLTF.

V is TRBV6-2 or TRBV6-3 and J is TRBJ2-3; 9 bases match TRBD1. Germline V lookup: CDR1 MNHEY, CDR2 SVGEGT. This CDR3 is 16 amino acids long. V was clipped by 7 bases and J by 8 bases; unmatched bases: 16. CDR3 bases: TGTGCCAGCACCCTCGTCCGGGACAGGGTGTTGGGTACGCAGTATTTT. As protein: CASTLVRDRVLGTQYF.

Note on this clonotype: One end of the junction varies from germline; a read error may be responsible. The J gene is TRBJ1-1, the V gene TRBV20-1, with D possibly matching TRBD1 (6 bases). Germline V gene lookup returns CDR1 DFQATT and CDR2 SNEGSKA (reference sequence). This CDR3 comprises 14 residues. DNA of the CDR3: TGCAGTGCTAGAGAAATGGACAGTGACTCTGAAGCATTCTTT. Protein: CSAREMDSDSEAFF.

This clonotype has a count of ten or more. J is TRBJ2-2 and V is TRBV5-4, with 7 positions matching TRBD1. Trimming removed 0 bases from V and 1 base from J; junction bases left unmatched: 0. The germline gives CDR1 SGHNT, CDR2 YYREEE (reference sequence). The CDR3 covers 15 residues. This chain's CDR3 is CASSLDRGNTGELFF. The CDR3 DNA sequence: TGTGCCAGCAGCTTGGACAGGGGGAACACCGGGGAGCTGTTTTTT.

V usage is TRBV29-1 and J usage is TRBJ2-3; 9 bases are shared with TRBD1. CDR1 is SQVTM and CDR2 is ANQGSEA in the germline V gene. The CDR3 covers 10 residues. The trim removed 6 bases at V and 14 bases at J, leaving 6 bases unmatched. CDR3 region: CSVDRDRVYF. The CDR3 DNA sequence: TGCAGCGTCGACCGGGACAGGGTGTATTTT.

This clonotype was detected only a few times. In nucleotides, the CDR3 is TGCGCCAGCAGCTTAAGAGGACTAGCGGTCCACGAGCAGTACTTC. Translated, it gives CASSLRGLAVHEQYF. The genes are TRBV5-1 and TRBJ2-7, with 10 nucleotides matching TRBD2. Germline CDR1 reads SGHRS; CDR2 reads YFSETQ. CDR3 size: 15 residues. Germline trimming cut 2 bases from V and 5 bases from J; bases unmatched to any gene: 7.

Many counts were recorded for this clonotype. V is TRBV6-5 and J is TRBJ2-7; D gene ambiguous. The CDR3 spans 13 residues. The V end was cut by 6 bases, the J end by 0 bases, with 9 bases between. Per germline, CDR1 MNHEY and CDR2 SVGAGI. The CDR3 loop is CASSPGVSYEQYF. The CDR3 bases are TGTGCCAGCAGCCCTGGCGTCTCCTACGAGCAGTACTTC.

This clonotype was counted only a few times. CDR3 sequence reads: CASSWRGAALNTGELFF. The CDR3 DNA is TGTGCCAGCAGCTGGAGGGGGGCTGCGCTGAACACCGGGGAGCTGTTTTTT. The J gene is TRBJ2-2, the V gene TRBV5-8; D possibly matches TRBD1 or TRBD2 (6 bases each). V was shortened by 3 bases and J by 1 base, with 16 bases between the two germline ends. The CDR3 runs to 17 residues. Germline lookup yields CDR1 SGHTS and CDR2 YDEGEE.

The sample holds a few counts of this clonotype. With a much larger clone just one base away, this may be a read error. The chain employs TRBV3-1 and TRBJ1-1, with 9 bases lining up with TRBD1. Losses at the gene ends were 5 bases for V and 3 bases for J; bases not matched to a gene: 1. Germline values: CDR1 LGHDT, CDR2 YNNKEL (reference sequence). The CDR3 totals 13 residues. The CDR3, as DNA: TGTGCCAGCAGCTGGACAGGGGACACTGAAGCTTTCTTT. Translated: CASSWTGDTEAFF.

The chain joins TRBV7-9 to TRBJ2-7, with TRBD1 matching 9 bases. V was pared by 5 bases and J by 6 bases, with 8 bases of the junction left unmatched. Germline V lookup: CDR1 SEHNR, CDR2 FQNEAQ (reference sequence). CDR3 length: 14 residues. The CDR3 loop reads CASSHRDRAREQYF. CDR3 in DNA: TGTGCCAGCAGCCACCGGGACAGGGCCCGCGAGCAGTACTTC.

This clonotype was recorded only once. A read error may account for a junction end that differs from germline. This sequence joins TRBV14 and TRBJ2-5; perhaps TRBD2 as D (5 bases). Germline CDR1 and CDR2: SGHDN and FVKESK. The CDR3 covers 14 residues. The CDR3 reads CASSHRELQGTQYF. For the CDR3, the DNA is TGTGCCAGCAGCCATCGGGAACTTCAAGGGACCCAGTACTTC.

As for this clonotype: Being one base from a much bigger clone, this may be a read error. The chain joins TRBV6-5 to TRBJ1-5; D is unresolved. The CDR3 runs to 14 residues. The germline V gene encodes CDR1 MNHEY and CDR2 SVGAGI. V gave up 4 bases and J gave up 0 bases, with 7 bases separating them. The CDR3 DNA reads TGTGCCAGCAGTTGTGTTTATAGCAATCAGCCCCAGCATTTT. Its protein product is CASSCVYSNQPQHF.

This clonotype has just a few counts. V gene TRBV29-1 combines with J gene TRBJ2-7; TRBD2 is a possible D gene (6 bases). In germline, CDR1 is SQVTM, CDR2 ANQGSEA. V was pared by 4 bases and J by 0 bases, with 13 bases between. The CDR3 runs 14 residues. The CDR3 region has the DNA TGCAGCGTTGTGGCGGGACGCAGCTCCTACGAGCAGTACTTC. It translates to CSVVAGRSSYEQYF.